The 30 T cell receptor beta chains below come from one sample, sequenced in a study of response to subunit inactivated influenza vaccine. From the RT-PCR reads, TCRdb called clonotypes with MiXCR, one entry per CDR3 protein. Of 500,000 to 600,000 distinct CDR3 sequences detected, around 13% appear once; the ten largest clones hold over 8.5%. The sequencing used PBMCs from blood, collected 12 days after vaccination. Every receptor here comes from a man in his fifties who received an inactivated influenza vaccine.

This chain uses TRBV4-2 with TRBJ2-7; 7 nucleotides match TRBD2. V gave up 0 bases and J gave up 3 bases; unmatched junction bases: 5. In germline, CDR1 is LGHNA, CDR2 YNFKEQ. The CDR3 contains 15 residues. This chain's CDR3 is CASSQELGGVYEQYF. CDR3 bases: TGTGCCAGCAGCCAAGAGTTGGGGGGGGTCTACGAGCAGTACTTC.

There are a few counts of this clonotype. This chain uses TRBV12-3 or TRBV12-4 with TRBJ2-5; D assignment may be TRBD1 or TRBD2 (5 bases each). V lost 5 bases to trimming and J lost 5 bases, with 12 bases between them. CDR3 length equals 13 residues. The CDR3 DNA reads TGTGCCAGCAGTCTCTGGGACGGGGAGACCCAGTACTTC. Translating it yields CASSLWDGETQYF.

The chain couples TRBV25-1 to TRBJ2-7; 7 nucleotides line up with TRBD1. V shed 5 bases, J shed 2 bases, and the junction held 6 bases outside the gene matches. CDR3 length: 14 amino acids. The germline V gene has CDR1 MGHDK and CDR2 SYGVNS. CDR3 amino acids: CASSFGTDTYEQYF. The CDR3 region has the DNA TGTGCCAGCAGTTTTGGGACAGATACCTACGAGCAGTACTTC.

The chain has TRBV5-1 and TRBJ1-1; no clear D. V shed 0 bases and J shed 3 bases, with 18 bases lying between them. The germline gives CDR1 SGHRS, CDR2 YFSETQ. The CDR3 loop spans 17 amino acids. The CDR3 DNA reads as TGCGCCAGCAGCTTGGGGGGAAAGGGCGGTGGGGACACTGAAGCTTTCTTT. This translates into CASSLGGKGGGDTEAFF.

This clonotype has a handful of counts. The chain uses TRBV6-5 and TRBJ1-6; TRBD1 might be the D (6 bases). V dropped 4 bases and J dropped 7 bases, with 14 bases sitting between them. This CDR3 is 15 amino acids long. Germline assignment: CDR1 MNHEY and CDR2 SVGAGI. CDR3 sequence reads: CASSSGRTGNSPLHF. CDR3 nucleotides: TGTGCCAGCAGTTCGGGTCGAACAGGGAATTCACCCCTCCACTTT.

This clonotype was seen only a few times. The chain combines TRBV20-1 with TRBJ1-1; the D gene is possibly TRBD1 (6 bases). Germline V gene data show CDR1 as DFQATT and CDR2 as SNEGSKA (reference sequence). The V gene lost 5 bases and the J gene lost 1 base, with 20 bases spanning the gap. The CDR3 is made up of 16 amino acids. CDR3 region: CSAPFRRGWGNTEAFF. In DNA, the CDR3 is TGCAGTGCTCCCTTTCGCAGGGGTTGGGGGAACACTGAAGCTTTCTTT.

The chain joins TRBV9 to TRBJ2-1; D uncertain. Germline V gene sequence: CDR1 SGDLS, CDR2 YYNGEE. The V end was cut by 0 bases, the J end by 5 bases, with 12 bases between. CDR3 length: 15 amino acids. CDR3 amino acids: CASSVGPGLNNEQFF. As DNA, the CDR3 is TGTGCCAGCAGCGTAGGCCCAGGTTTAAACAATGAGCAGTTCTTC. Combining the CDR3 with reference TRBV9 and TRBJ2-1 gives the whole variable domain DSGVTQTPKHLITATGQRVTLRCSPRSGDLSVYWYQQSLDQGLQFLIQYYNGEERAKGNILERFSAQQFPDLHSELNLSSLELGDSALYFCASSVGPGLNNEQFFGPGTRLTVL.

The sample holds a few counts of this clonotype. The chain couples TRBV29-1 to TRBJ2-5; TRBD1 is a possible D gene (6 bases). Per germline, CDR1 SQVTM and CDR2 ANQGSEA. The CDR3 is made up of 16 amino acids. The V and J ends lost 3 bases and 3 bases respectively, with 20 bases between them. The CDR3 is CSVDNRRTGLEETQYF. CDR3 nucleotides: TGCAGCGTTGACAATCGGAGAACAGGGCTGGAAGAGACCCAGTACTTC.

The genes are TRBV28 and TRBJ2-7; TRBD1 aligns across 10 bases. The germline V gene has CDR1 MDHEN and CDR2 SYDVKM. Trimming removed 1 base from V and 3 bases from J; junction bases left unmatched: 9. The CDR3 length is 17 residues. The CDR3 sequence: CASSLFRRGTGDYEQYF. The CDR3 DNA reads TGTGCCAGCAGTTTATTTCGGCGTGGGACAGGGGACTACGAGCAGTACTTC.

The V call is TRBV7-9, the J call TRBJ1-6, with TRBD1 as a possible D gene (6 bases). CDR3 length: 13 residues. The germline V gene has CDR1 SEHNR and CDR2 FQNEAQ (reference sequence). V lost 5 bases, J lost 17 bases, and 19 bases lay in between. CDR3 amino acids: CASSRSDSGSIHF. The CDR3 DNA is TGTGCCAGCAGCCGCTCGGACAGCGGGAGTATCCACTTT.

The chain carries TRBV7-9 and TRBJ2-1; D unclear. In germline, CDR1 is SEHNR, CDR2 FQNEAQ (reference sequence). The V end was cut by 3 bases, the J end by 0 bases, with 15 bases between. This CDR3 has 17 residues. The CDR3 DNA sequence: TGTGCCAGCAGCTTGGATGAGTACTGGTCCTCCTACAATGAGCAGTTCTTC. This translates into CASSLDEYWSSYNEQFF.

The CDR3 is CSALHGTSGLYEQYF. In DNA form, the CDR3 reads TGCAGTGCTCTTCATGGGACTAGCGGGCTCTACGAGCAGTACTTC. V usage is TRBV20-1 and J usage is TRBJ2-7; TRBD2 agrees at 12 bases. Germline-derived CDR1 and CDR2 are DFQATT and SNEGSKA (reference sequence). With 5 bases clipped from V and 3 bases from J, the junction kept 8 bases outside the gene matches. This CDR3 has 15 amino acids.

CDR3 amino acids: CASSFLEEGYEQYF. For the CDR3, the DNA is TGCGCCAGCAGCTTTTTAGAAGAGGGATACGAGCAGTACTTC. V usage is TRBV5-1 and J usage is TRBJ2-7, with D perhaps matching TRBD2 (5 bases). V lost 2 bases and J lost 4, with 13 bases in between. The CDR3 is 14 amino acids. Per the germline V gene, CDR1 is SGHRS and CDR2 is YFSETQ.

The chain has TRBV24-1 and TRBJ2-5; a possible D gene is TRBD2 (6 bases). Trimming stripped 3 bases from V and 2 bases from J, with 12 bases between. This CDR3 has 15 residues. Germline CDR1 reads KGHDR; CDR2 reads SFDVKD. The CDR3 nucleotides are TGTGCCACCAGTGATCCCTCTAGCGTACAAGAGACCCAGTACTTC. It encodes CATSDPSSVQETQYF.

This sequence joins TRBV12-3 or TRBV12-4 and TRBJ2-4; 8 bases align to TRBD1. The CDR3 spans 15 residues. The J segment lost 0 bases and the V segment lost 10 bases, leaving 8 bases of the junction unmatched. In DNA form, the CDR3 reads TGTGCCACCGCAAAACAGGGGGAAGCCAAAAACATTCAGTACTTC. It specifies CATAKQGEAKNIQYF.

The rearrangement joins TRBV30 to TRBJ1-1; possible D gene TRBD1, 5 bases. In germline, CDR1 is GTSNPN, CDR2 SVGIG (reference sequence). Deletions cut 7 bases from V and 6 bases from J, with 15 bases between. The CDR3 length is 12 residues. The CDR3 bases are TGTGCCTATTCGCAGGGCCTCGCTGAAGCTTTCTTT. Protein product: CAYSQGLAEAFF. The full variable domain, rest sourced from reference TRBV30 and TRBJ1-1, is SQTIHQWPATLVQPVGSPLSLECTVEGTSNPNLYWYRQAAGRGLQLLFYSVGIGQISSEVPQNLSASRPQDRQFILSSKKLLLSDSGFYLCAYSQGLAEAFFGQGTRLTVV.

V and J are TRBV12-3 or TRBV12-4 and TRBJ1-1; D gene uncertain. V lost 2 bases, J lost 3 bases, and 10 bases lay in between. The CDR3 sequence is 14 residues long. Here the CDR3 DNA reads TGTGCCAGCAGTTTAAAGCCACGAGACACTGAAGCTTTCTTT. Translating gives CASSLKPRDTEAFF.

This clonotype was observed a handful of times. The chain joins TRBV12-5 to TRBJ1-2; D may be TRBD1 (5 bases). The V end was cut by 6 bases, the J end by 4 bases, with 21 bases between. The V gene's germline CDR1 is LGHNT and CDR2 FRNRAP. The CDR3 is 16 residues long. The CDR3 DNA sequence: TGTGCTAGTGGCTGGGGAGTGGGACGGAACTTCTATGGCTACACCTTC. This encodes CASGWGVGRNFYGYTF.

The chain couples TRBV2 to TRBJ1-5, with TRBD1 as a possible D gene (6 bases). There are 12 residues in the CDR3. Germline assignment: CDR1 SNHLY and CDR2 FYNNEI. Trimming shortened V by 3 bases and J by 13 bases, and 13 bases separated the two germline ends. In nucleotides, the CDR3 is TGTGCCAGCAGTGAGAGGCGAACAGGGCAGCATTTT. This codes for CASSERRTGQHF.

V gene TRBV12-3 or TRBV12-4 combines with J gene TRBJ1-1; unclear D gene. V was clipped by 3 bases and J by 4 bases, with 9 bases between them. This CDR3 spans 13 amino acids. CDR3 protein: CASSFRESTEAFF. CDR3 nucleotide sequence: TGTGCCAGCAGTTTCCGGGAAAGCACTGAAGCTTTCTTT.

This clonotype appeared a few times. The chain employs TRBV7-2 and TRBJ1-1; D is unclear. The CDR3 is 13 amino acids. Trimming removed 3 bases at V and 5 bases at J, with 10 bases between. Germline CDR1 is SGHTA and CDR2 is FQGNSA. The CDR3 DNA sequence: TGTGCCAGCAGCTTTACGTTTCAGACTGAAGCTTTCTTT. It codes for CASSFTFQTEAFF.

This clonotype turned up a few times. This chain links TRBV5-1 with TRBJ1-4, with TRBD1 identical over 12 bases. The CDR3 runs to 15 residues. Germline V CDR1 and CDR2: SGHRS, YFSETQ. J lost 8 bases, V lost 4 bases, and 6 bases had no gene match. CDR3 region: CASSTGTGGIEKLFF. The CDR3 bases are TGCGCCAGCAGCACCGGGACAGGGGGCATCGAAAAACTGTTTTTT.

The J gene is TRBJ2-7, the V gene TRBV12-3 or TRBV12-4; no clear D gene. With 5 bases removed from V and 6 bases from J, the gap between germline ends came to 14 bases. The CDR3 has 13 residues. As DNA, the CDR3 is TGTGCCAGCAGTCCCCAATCATCTACCGAGCAGTACTTC. Translating it yields CASSPQSSTEQYF.

This clonotype was observed a few times. J is TRBJ2-3 and V is TRBV7-8; TRBD2 agrees at 11 bases. The germline V gene has CDR1 SGHVS and CDR2 FQNEAQ. The trim removed 5 bases at V and 1 base at J, leaving 2 bases unmatched. This CDR3 has 15 amino acids. This CDR3 reads CASSTTSGGTDTQYF. In DNA, the CDR3 is TGTGCCAGCAGCACGACTAGCGGGGGCACAGATACGCAGTATTTT.

This clonotype showed up many times. V is TRBV5-1 and J is TRBJ1-2; D possibly corresponds to TRBD1 (6 bases). Trimming stripped 4 bases from V and 6 bases from J, with 7 bases between. Per germline, CDR1 SGHRS and CDR2 YFSETQ. CDR3 length: 11 amino acids. The CDR3: CASSNRDGYTF. CDR3 nucleotide sequence: TGCGCCAGCAGCAACAGGGATGGCTACACCTTC.

This clonotype was detected only a few times. This chain joins TRBV20-1 and TRBJ2-1; no clear D. Germline loops: CDR1 DFQATT, CDR2 SNEGSKA (reference sequence). The CDR3 is 13 amino acids. Trimming shortened V by 1 base and J by 6 bases, and 10 bases separated the two germline ends. CDR3 sequence: CSARGRTVNEQFF. Here the CDR3 DNA reads TGCAGTGCTAGAGGCCGGACGGTCAATGAGCAGTTCTTC.

In its sample, this clonotype was seen a few times. The gene calls are TRBV6-2 or TRBV6-3 and TRBJ2-1; D is tentatively TRBD1 or TRBD2 (5 bases each). CDR1 is MNHEY, CDR2 SVGEGT, per germline. The V end was cut by 7 bases, the J end by 12 bases, with 19 bases between. CDR3 length equals 13 residues. The CDR3 sequence: CASTNGARVGQFF. The CDR3 coding sequence is TGTGCCAGCACCAACGGGGCGCGAGTAGGGCAGTTCTTC.

The sample holds a few counts of this clonotype. The genes are TRBV7-2 and TRBJ2-3; D is undetermined. The CDR3 extends over 13 amino acids. Trimming pared 2 bases from V and 4 bases from J, leaving 7 bases between. The germline gives CDR1 SGHTA, CDR2 FQGNSA. The CDR3 here is CASSLSFSDTQYF. The DNA of the CDR3 is TGTGCCAGCAGCTTATCATTCTCAGATACGCAGTATTTT.

The J gene is TRBJ1-5, the V gene TRBV28; the D is unclear. CDR3 length: 13 residues. Germline CDR1 is MDHEN and CDR2 is SYDVKM. V was clipped by 3 bases and J by 5 bases, with 8 bases between them. This CDR3 reads CASSLSGYQPQHF. The CDR3 nucleotides are TGTGCCAGCAGTTTGTCGGGGTATCAGCCCCAGCATTTT.

This clonotype was counted a few times. This chain joins TRBV28 and TRBJ2-1, with D hard to call. V lost 7 bases and J 5 bases, leaving 6 bases between the germline ends. CDR3 size: 11 residues. The germline CDR1 and CDR2 sequences are MDHEN and SYDVKM. This CDR3 reads CASNSDNEQFF. The CDR3 DNA reads as TGTGCCAGCAACAGCGACAATGAGCAGTTCTTC.